These T cell receptor beta chains were read from a single sample in a study of pediatric ulcerative colitis. Profiled with immunoSEQ multiplex PCR; TCRdb holds only in-frame clones, not every one. The sample holds fewer than 30,000 clones, more than 65% seen once. Specimen: gut tissue. These receptors were collected from a boy between 10 and 17 years old with severe ulcerative colitis. CDR3s include the opening cysteine and the closing phenylalanine or tryptophan.

V | CDR3
TRBV18 | CASSQVSAGKTYEQYF
TRBV19 | CASSIPGEGIYGYTF
TRBV7-2 | CASSPGGVGQPQHF
TRBV15 | CATTGQSSGANVLTF
TRBV11-2 | CASSSPQENTGELFF
TRBV27 | CASSLRIEGSMHF
TRBV10-2 | CATSEVTNYGYTF
TRBV5-8 | CASSLPGTEAFF
TRBV29-1 | CSVAPDTQYF
TRBV7-2 | CASSPPGGGADTQYF
TRBV5-1 | CASSFGRGDEKLFF
TRBV15 | CATSPSRTSGYEQYF
TRBV6-6 | CASSRGRTYNEQFF
TRBV27 | CASSPEEPVLGEQYF
TRBV19 | CASSRGFGAGDYGYTF
TRBV19 | CASSTWDGYTF
TRBV6-5 | CASRKEKGGYTF
TRBV15 | CATSSERGRTWENEKLFF
TRBV6-5 | CASSYDTNEQFF
TRBV20-1 | CSQWKNTEAFF
TRBV13 | CASSSSGSSYEQYF
TRBV7-3 | CASSSRAGAGANVLTF
TRBV7-8 | CASSTEGGREDNEQFF
TRBV2 | CASNDPGQGAWEQYF
TRBV10-1 | CASREGTDTEAFF
TRBV7-6 | CASSLSEGNEQFF
TRBV10-3 | CAIQVEGGRTYNEQFF
TRBV9 | CASSVGQGEGYGYTF
TRBV11-2 | CASSLGGLSNQPQHF
TRBV6-5 | CASTERVASYGYTF
TRBV19 | CASSRETGTGMSGANVLTF
TRBV4-2 | CASSQEQLTYAADTQYF
TRBV2 | CASSERFVGRYNEQFF
TRBV27 | CASSFRPGTGLSPLHF
TRBV19 | CASHKSQGAPGGTQYF
TRBV6-1 | CASSARAEPGTQYF
TRBV6-6 | CASRFSLNSGEQFF
TRBV7-2 | CASSLTLYNEQFF
TRBV6-1 | CASSRGGDSQPQHF
TRBV5-4 | CASSSGRNQPQHF
TRBV20-1 | CSADQGGGYTF
TRBV5-4 | CASSLTGGPYEQYF
TRBV9 | CASSVGTGDYGYTF
TRBV27 | CASSFRGRLAPNTDTQYF
TRBV7-9 | CASSPGPGSYEQYF
TRBV2 | CASRGGNNYGYTF
TRBV4-1 | CASSQDEKGSGANVLTF
TRBV27 | CASSFFWTSRNEQFF
TRBV6-1 | CASSRQGPEAFF
TRBV6-5 | CASSTGTGSSPLHF
TRBV10-3 | CAISESTGLNEQFF
TRBV5-6 | CASSLGGRNYEQYF
TRBV7-2 | CASSSGLYNEQFF
TRBV10-1 | CASSVAGGYEQYF
TRBV7-2 | CASSLDGTIDQPQHF
TRBV2 | CASSDVGNHQPQHF
TRBV6-6 | CATERNYGYTF
TRBV27 | CASSPQGTGAETQYF